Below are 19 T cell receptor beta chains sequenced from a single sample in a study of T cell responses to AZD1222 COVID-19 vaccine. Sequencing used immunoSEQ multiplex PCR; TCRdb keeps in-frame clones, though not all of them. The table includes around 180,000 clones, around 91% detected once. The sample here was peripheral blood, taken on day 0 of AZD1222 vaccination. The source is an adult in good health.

The CDR3 region has the DNA TGTGCCATCAGGCCGGTCTCCCGGGCCCGGATAACAGATACGCAGTATTTT. Protein: CAIRPVSRARITDTQYF. The chain couples TRBV10-3 to TRBJ2-3; D unresolved. CDR1 ENHRY and CDR2 SYGVKD come from the germline V gene. The CDR3 covers 17 residues. V dropped 6 bases and J dropped 3 bases, with 22 bases sitting between them.

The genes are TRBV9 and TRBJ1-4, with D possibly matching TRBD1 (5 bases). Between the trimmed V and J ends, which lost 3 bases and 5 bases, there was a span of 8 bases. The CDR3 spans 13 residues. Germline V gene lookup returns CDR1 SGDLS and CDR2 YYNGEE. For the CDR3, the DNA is TGTGCCAGCAGCGCATGGGACAATGAAAAACTGTTTTTT. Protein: CASSAWDNEKLFF.

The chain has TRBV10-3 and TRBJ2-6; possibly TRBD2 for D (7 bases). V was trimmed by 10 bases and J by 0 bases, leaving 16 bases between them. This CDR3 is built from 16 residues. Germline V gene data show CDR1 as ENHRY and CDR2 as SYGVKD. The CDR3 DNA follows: TGTGCCAGTCAACAGGGAGGGAGCTCTGGGGCCAACGTCCTGACTTTC. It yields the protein CASQQGGSSGANVLTF.

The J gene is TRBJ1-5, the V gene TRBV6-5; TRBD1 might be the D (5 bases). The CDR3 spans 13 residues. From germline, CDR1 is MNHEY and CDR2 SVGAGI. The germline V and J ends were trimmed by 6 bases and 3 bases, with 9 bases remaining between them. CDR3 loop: CASRQGANQPQHF. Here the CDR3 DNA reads TGTGCCAGCAGGCAGGGTGCCAATCAGCCCCAGCATTTT.

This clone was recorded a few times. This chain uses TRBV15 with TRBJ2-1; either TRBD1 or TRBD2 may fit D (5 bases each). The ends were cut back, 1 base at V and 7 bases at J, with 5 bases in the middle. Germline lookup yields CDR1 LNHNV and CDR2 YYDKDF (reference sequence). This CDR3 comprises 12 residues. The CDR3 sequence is CATSRGGNEQFF. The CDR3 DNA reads TGTGCCACCAGCAGAGGGGGGAATGAGCAGTTCTTC.

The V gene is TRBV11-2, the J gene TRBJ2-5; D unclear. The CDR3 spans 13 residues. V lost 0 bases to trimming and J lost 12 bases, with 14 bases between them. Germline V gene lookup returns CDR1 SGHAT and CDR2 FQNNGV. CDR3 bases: TGTGCCAGCAGCTTAGATGTCCCGTATCCAGAGTACTTC. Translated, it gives CASSLDVPYPEYF.

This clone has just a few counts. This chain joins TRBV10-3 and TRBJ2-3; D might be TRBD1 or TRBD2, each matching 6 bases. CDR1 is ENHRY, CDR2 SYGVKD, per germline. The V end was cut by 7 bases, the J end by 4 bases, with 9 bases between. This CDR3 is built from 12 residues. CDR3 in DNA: TGTGCCATCAATGGGGGGCCAGATACGCAGTATTTT. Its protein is CAINGGPDTQYF.

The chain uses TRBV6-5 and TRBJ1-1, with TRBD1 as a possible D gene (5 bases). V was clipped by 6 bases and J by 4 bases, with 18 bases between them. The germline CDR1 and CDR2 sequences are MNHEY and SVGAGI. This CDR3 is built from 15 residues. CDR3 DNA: TGTGCCAGCAGAAAGGGTCCGGAGGGGATCACTGAAGCTTTCTTT. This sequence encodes CASRKGPEGITEAFF.

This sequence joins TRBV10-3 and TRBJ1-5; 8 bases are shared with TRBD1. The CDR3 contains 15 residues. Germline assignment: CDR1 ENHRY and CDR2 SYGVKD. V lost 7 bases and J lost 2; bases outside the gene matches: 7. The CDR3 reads CAIKATGDGNQPQHF. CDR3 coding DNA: TGTGCCATCAAGGCGACAGGGGACGGCAATCAGCCCCAGCATTTT.

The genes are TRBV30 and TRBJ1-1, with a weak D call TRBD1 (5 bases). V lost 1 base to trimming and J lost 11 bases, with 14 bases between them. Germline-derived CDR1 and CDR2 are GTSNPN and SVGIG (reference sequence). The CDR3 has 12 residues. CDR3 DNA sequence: TGTGCCTGGAGTGGGTCGGCAGGGCGGGCTTTCTTT. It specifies CAWSGSAGRAFF.

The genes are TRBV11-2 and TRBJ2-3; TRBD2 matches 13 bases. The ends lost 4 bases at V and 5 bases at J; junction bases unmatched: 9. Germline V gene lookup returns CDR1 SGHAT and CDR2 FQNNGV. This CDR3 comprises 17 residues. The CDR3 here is CASSSYTSGGAGDTQYF. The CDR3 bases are TGTGCCAGCAGCTCCTACACTAGCGGGGGGGCTGGAGATACGCAGTATTTT.

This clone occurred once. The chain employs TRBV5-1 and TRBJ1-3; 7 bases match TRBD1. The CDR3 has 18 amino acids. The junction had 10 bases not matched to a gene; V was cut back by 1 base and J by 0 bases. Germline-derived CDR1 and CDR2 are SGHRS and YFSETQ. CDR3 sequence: CASSLSGQVLNSGNTIYF. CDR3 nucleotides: TGCGCCAGCAGCTTGTCCGGACAGGTACTAAACTCTGGAAACACCATATATTTT.

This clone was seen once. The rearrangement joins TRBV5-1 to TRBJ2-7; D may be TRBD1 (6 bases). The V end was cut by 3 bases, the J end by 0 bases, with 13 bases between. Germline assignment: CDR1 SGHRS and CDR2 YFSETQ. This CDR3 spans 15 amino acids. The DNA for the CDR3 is TGCGCCAGCAGCTCCAAACAGGGAACCTCCTACGAGCAGTACTTC. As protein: CASSSKQGTSYEQYF.

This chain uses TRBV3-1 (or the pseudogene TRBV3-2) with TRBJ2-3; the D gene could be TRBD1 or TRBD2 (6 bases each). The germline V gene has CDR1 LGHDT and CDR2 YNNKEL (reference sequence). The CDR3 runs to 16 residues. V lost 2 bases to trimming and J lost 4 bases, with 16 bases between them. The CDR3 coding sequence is TGTGCCAGCAGCCAACCCTGGGGGGCTATCTCAGATACGCAGTATTTT. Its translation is CASSQPWGAISDTQYF.

CDR3 residues: CASSLDLGDYNYGYTF. CDR3 nucleotides: TGTGCCAGCAGCTTAGATCTCGGAGATTATAACTATGGCTACACCTTC. The chain joins TRBV11-2 to TRBJ1-2; the D is unclear. The CDR3 extends over 16 amino acids. Trimming stripped 0 bases from V and 1 base from J, with 12 bases between. Germline CDR1 reads SGHAT; CDR2 reads FQNNGV.

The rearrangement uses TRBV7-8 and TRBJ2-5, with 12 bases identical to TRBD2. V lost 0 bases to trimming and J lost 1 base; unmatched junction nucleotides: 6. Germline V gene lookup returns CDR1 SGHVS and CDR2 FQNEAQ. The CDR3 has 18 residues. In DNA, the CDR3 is TGTGCCAGCAGCTTAGCAACTAGCGGGGGGCAAACCCAAGAGACCCAGTACTTC. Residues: CASSLATSGGQTQETQYF.

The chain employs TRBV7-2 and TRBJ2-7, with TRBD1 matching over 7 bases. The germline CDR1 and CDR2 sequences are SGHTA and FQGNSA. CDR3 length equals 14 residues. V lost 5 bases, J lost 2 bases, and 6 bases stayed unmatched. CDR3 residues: CASSPVGQPYEQYF. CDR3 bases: TGTGCCAGCAGCCCAGTGGGACAGCCCTACGAGCAGTACTTC. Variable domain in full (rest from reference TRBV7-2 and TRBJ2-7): GAGVSQSPSNKVTEKGKDVELRCDPISGHTALYWYRQSLGQGLEFLIYFQGNSAPDKSGLPSDRFSAERTGGSVSTLTIQRTQQEDSAVYLCASSPVGQPYEQYFGPGTRLTVT.

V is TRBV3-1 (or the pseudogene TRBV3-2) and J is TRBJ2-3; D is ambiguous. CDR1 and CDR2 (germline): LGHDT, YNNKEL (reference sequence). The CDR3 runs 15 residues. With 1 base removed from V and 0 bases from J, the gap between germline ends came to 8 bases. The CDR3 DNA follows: TGTGCCAGCAGCCAAGGGTTTGTAAGCACAGATACGCAGTATTTT. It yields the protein CASSQGFVSTDTQYF.

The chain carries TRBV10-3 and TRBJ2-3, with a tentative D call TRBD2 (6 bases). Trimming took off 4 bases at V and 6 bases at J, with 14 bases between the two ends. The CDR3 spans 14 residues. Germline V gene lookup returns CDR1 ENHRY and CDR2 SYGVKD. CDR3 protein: CAISAGLAWDTQYF. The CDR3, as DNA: TGTGCCATCAGTGCTGGTCTAGCGTGGGATACGCAGTATTTT.